The rows below give T cell receptor beta chains drawn from one sample of a study of blood T cell repertoires in COVID-19. Some clones are missing from TCRdb's copy, which holds only in-frame ones; the method was immunoSEQ multiplex PCR. The table lists about 150,000 clones, roughly 89% of them singletons, with 8% to 9% in the top ten. Specimen: peripheral blood. Every receptor here comes from a man aged 25-45 years with COVID-19, enrolled during active disease. Each CDR3 is given with its conserved first and last residue. Each record gives: J gene, V gene, clone size, D gene, CDR3 length, CDR3 DNA, CDR3 protein. A D gene is named only where the DNA matches it firmly. Clone size is stated in some rows and not others, as once, few, many or a class when expanded.

>TRBJ2-7|TRBV7-9|-|-|16
TGTGCCAGCAGCCTACAAGCCTGGGAAGACAGCTACGAGCAGTACTTC
CASSLQAWEDSYEQYF
>TRBJ2-1|TRBV9|-|TRBD2|13
TGTGCCAGCAGCGTAGATGGAGCGGGGACCCCGATCTTC
CASSVDGAGTPIF
>TRBJ1-5|TRBV6-5|once|TRBD1|14
TGTGCCAGCAGTCCGACAGGGGTCGGGCAGCCCCAGCATTTT
CASSPTGVGQPQHF
>TRBJ1-2|TRBV6-5|many|-|15
TGTGCCAGCTCCGCGGAAAAAGGGGGAGAGGATGGCTACACCTTC
CASSAEKGGEDGYTF
>TRBJ2-7|TRBV6-1|-|-|19
TGTGCCAGCAGTGAAATGGGGTGGGACACCTTAACGTTCTCCTACGAGCAGTACTTC
CASSEMGWDTLTFSYEQYF
>TRBJ2-7|TRBV28|-|TRBD2|14
TGTGCCAGTTCCCGACTAGCGGGAGGGGAGGAGCAGTACTTC
CASSRLAGGEEQYF
>TRBJ2-3|TRBV11-2|-|-|15
TGTGCCAGCAGCTTCGGCTCGGCGGGACCCGATACGCAGTATTTT
CASSFGSAGPDTQYF
>TRBJ2-3|TRBV7-9|-|-|16
TGTGCCAGCAGCCGCCCCAGGGGACATAGCACAGATACGCAGTATTTT
CASSRPRGHSTDTQYF
>TRBJ2-7|TRBV2|few|-|14
TGTGCCAGCAGGGGAACAGGGTACCTACACGAGCAGTACTTC
CASRGTGYLHEQYF
>TRBJ1-1|TRBV6-6|-|-|14
TGTGCCAGCAGTTACCGACAGGAGAACACTGAAGCTTTCTTT
CASSYRQENTEAFF
>TRBJ1-2|TRBV29-1|-|TRBD1|15
TGCAGCGTTGAAGATCAGGAGGGGGCAAGGTATGGCTACACCTTC
CSVEDQEGARYGYTF
>TRBJ2-7|TRBV15|-|-|11
TGTGCCACCAGCTCCGACAGGGAGCAGTACTTC
CATSSDREQYF
>TRBJ2-7|TRBV3-1/TRBV3-2|-|TRBD1|15
TGTGCCAGCAGCCAAGGAGGGGGCTCCGTGACCGAGCAGTACTTC
CASSQGGGSVTEQYF
>TRBJ2-7|TRBV7-9|few|TRBD1|12
TGTGCCAGCAGCTCGGACAGGGCCCGGCAGTACTTC
CASSSDRARQYF
>TRBJ2-7|TRBV7-2|-|-|15
TGTGCCAGCAGGCCCCATCAGGGGACACCCGTTGAGCAGTACTTC
CASRPHQGTPVEQYF
>TRBJ1-1|TRBV29-1|-|TRBD1|14
TGCAGCGCCCGAAAAACAGGGGTGAACACTGAAGCTTTCTTT
CSARKTGVNTEAFF
>TRBJ2-4|TRBV27|-|-|15
TGTGCCAGCAGTTCCCGGGGGAGGGCCAAAAACATTCAGTACTTC
CASSSRGRAKNIQYF
>TRBJ2-7|TRBV5-1|-|-|11
TGCGCCAGCATGCGGGACTACGAGCAGTACTTC
CASMRDYEQYF
>TRBJ1-1|TRBV15|once|TRBD1|12
TGTGCCACCAGCAGGGGACAGGCCGAAGCTTTCTTT
CATSRGQAEAFF
>TRBJ2-7|TRBV10-3|-|TRBD2|16
TGTGCCATCAGTGAGCTGGTGGCTAGCGGGAGTTACGAGCAGTACTTC
CAISELVASGSYEQYF
>TRBJ2-2|TRBV15|-|TRBD1|15
TGTGCCACCAGCAGAGTAGGGGGCGAAACCGGGGAGCTGTTTTTT
CATSRVGGETGELFF
>TRBJ2-7|TRBV10-3|-|-|14
TGTGCCATCAGTCAAAGGGAGGCGGCGTCCGAGCAGTACTTC
CAISQREAASEQYF
>TRBJ1-2|TRBV5-6|-|TRBD1|14
TGTGCCAGCAGCTCCACAGGGGGCGCGCGTGGCTACACCTTC
CASSSTGGARGYTF
>TRBJ1-1|TRBV5-4|-|-|13
TGTGCCAGCAGCTTAACGGGGATGGGTGAAGCTTTCTTT
CASSLTGMGEAFF
>TRBJ1-1|TRBV9|-|-|13
TGTGCCAGCAGCGCACCACCCGGGACACAAGCTTTCTTT
CASSAPPGTQAFF
>TRBJ1-5|TRBV20-1|-|-|12
TGCAGTGCTAGTAGCAGCAATCAGCCCCAGCATTTT
CSASSSNQPQHF
>TRBJ1-5|TRBV3-1/TRBV3-2|few|-|14
TGTGCCAGCAGCCTCGGGGCAGGGGCTCAGCCCCAGCATTTT
CASSLGAGAQPQHF
>TRBJ2-5|TRBV28|-|-|15
TGTGCCAGCAGTTGGTTAGACTTAAAACAAGAGACCCAGTACTTC
CASSWLDLKQETQYF
>TRBJ2-7|TRBV10-3|-|TRBD1|13
TGTGCCATCAGTGAATACAGGGGCTACGAGCAGTACTTC
CAISEYRGYEQYF
>TRBJ2-5|TRBV9|-|TRBD1|17
TGTGCCAGCAGCGTAGGCCCCCACAGGGGGCGGCAAGAGACCCAGTACTTC
CASSVGPHRGRQETQYF
>TRBJ2-7|TRBV19|-|TRBD1|15
TGTGCCAGTAGATCTTCCCGGACAGGCAGGAGCGAGCAGTACTTC
CASRSSRTGRSEQYF
>TRBJ2-2|TRBV30|-|TRBD1|16
TGTGCCTGGAGGCCGGGACAGCTACTTAACACCGGGGAGCTGTTTTTT
CAWRPGQLLNTGELFF
>TRBJ2-3|TRBV7-9|-|-|11
TGTGCCAGCAGCTCTTCGGATACGCAGTATTTT
CASSSSDTQYF
>TRBJ2-7|TRBV9|-|-|12
TGTGCCAGCAGCCCTGGCGGCTACGAGCAGTACTTC
CASSPGGYEQYF
>TRBJ1-5|TRBV30|-|-|14
TGTGCCTGGAGTGTCCAGGGTATCAATCAGCCCCAGCATTTT
CAWSVQGINQPQHF
>TRBJ2-3|TRBV24-1|-|-|17
TGTGCCACCAGCGAACAGGCGGTTCTTTCTAGCACAGATACGCAGTATTTT
CATSEQAVLSSTDTQYF
>TRBJ1-6|TRBV5-5|-|TRBD1|15
TGTGCCAGCAGCATGGACAGGGACGGTAATTCACCCCTCCACTTT
CASSMDRDGNSPLHF
>TRBJ2-1|TRBV27|-|TRBD2|15
TGTGCCAGCAGTTTCGGGATAGAACTAGCGTTTGAGCAGTTCTTC
CASSFGIELAFEQFF
>TRBJ2-2|TRBV30|-|-|14
TGTGCCTGGGTCCCTCGCACGAGAGCCGGGGAGCTGTTTTTT
CAWVPRTRAGELFF
>TRBJ1-2|TRBV5-1|many|-|16
TGCGCCAGCAGCACAACGGACAGTCTGGGGTACTATGGCTACACCTTC
CASSTTDSLGYYGYTF
>TRBJ2-7|TRBV27|-|-|14
TGTGCCAGCAGTTTCTGGGCAGGGGAGAACGAGCAGTACTTC
CASSFWAGENEQYF
>TRBJ2-3|TRBV19|-|-|13
TGTGCCAGTAGTCGAATAGCCACAGATACGCAGTATTTT
CASSRIATDTQYF
>TRBJ2-2|TRBV28|-|TRBD1|14
TGTGCCAGCAAGGACAGGGAGAACACCGGGGAGCTGTTTTTT
CASKDRENTGELFF
>TRBJ1-1|TRBV24-1|-|-|13
TGTGCCACCAGAAGAACACCGAACACTGAAGCTTTCTTT
CATRRTPNTEAFF
>TRBJ1-2|TRBV4-2|-|-|15
TGTGCCAGCAGCCAAGATAGGAACAGCCCCTATGGCTACACCTTC
CASSQDRNSPYGYTF
>TRBJ2-2|TRBV6-5|-|-|14
TGTGCCAGCAGTTACAAGGGGGAGACCGGGGAGCTGTTTTTT
CASSYKGETGELFF
>TRBJ1-2|TRBV5-1|-|-|14
TGCGCCAGCAGCTTGGGAGGCCGAACTTATGGCTACACCTTC
CASSLGGRTYGYTF
>TRBJ2-7|TRBV20-1|-|-|10
TGCAGTGCTCTGGTGAGCGAGCAGTACTTC
CSALVSEQYF
>TRBJ1-1|TRBV14|-|-|14
TGTGCCAGCAGCCAAGTTGAGGGCCACACTGAAGCTTTCTTT
CASSQVEGHTEAFF
>TRBJ2-1|TRBV27|-|TRBD2|19
TGTGCCAGCAGTTTAACGGGGGGTGTGGGAGAAAACCACCCCAATGAGCAGTTCTTC
CASSLTGGVGENHPNEQFF
>TRBJ2-6|TRBV6-5|-|-|14
TGTGCCAGCACAGTCGATTCTGGGGCCAACGTCCTGACTTTC
CASTVDSGANVLTF
>TRBJ2-1|TRBV4-1|-|TRBD1|14
TGCGCCAGCAGCCAGGTAACAGGGGTAGATGAGCAGTTCTTC
CASSQVTGVDEQFF
>TRBJ2-5|TRBV5-6|-|TRBD1|14
TGTGCCAGCAGCTGGGACAGGGGGCGTGAGACCCAGTACTTC
CASSWDRGRETQYF
>TRBJ2-1|TRBV28|few|-|15
TGTGCCAGCAGCCCCACCAGGGGTACCTACAATGAGCAGTTCTTC
CASSPTRGTYNEQFF